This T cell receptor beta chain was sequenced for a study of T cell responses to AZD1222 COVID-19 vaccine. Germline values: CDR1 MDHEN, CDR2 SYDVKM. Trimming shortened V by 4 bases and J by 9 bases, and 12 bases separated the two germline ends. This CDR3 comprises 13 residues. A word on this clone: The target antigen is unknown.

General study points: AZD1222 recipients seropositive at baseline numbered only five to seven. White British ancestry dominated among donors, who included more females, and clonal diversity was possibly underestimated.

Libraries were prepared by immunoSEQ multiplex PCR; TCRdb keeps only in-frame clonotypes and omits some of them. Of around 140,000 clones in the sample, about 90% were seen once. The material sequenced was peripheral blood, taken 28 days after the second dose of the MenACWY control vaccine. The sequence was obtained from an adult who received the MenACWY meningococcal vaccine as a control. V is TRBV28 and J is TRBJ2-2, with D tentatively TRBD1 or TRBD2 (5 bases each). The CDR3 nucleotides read TGTGCCAGCAGTTCCGACGGGGCCCGGGAGCTGTTTTTT. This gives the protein CASSSDGARELFF.